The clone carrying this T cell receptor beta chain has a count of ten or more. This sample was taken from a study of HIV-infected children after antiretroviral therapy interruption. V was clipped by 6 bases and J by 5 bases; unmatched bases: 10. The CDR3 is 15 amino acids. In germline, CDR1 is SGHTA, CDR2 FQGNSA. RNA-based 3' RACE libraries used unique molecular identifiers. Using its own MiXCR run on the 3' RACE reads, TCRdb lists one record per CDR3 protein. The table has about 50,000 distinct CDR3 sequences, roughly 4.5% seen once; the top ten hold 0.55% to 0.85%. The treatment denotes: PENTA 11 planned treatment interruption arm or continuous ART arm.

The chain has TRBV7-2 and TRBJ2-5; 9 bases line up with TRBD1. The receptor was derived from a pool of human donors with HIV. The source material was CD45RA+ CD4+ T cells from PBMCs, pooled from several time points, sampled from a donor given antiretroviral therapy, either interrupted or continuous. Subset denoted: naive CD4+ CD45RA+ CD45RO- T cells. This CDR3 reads CASSPDRGRPETQYF. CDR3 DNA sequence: TGTGCCAGCAGTCCCGACAGGGGGAGGCCGGAGACCCAGTACTTC.